This T cell receptor (beta chain) was sequenced in a study of CD8 T cells in ankylosing spondylitis (dated by TCRdb to 2016 to 2017). About the investigation overall: The study profiled T cell receptor beta repertoires in healthy donors and ankylosing spondylitis patients to find disease-linked TCR variants. Peripheral blood was sampled, and synovial fluid was also collected from ankylosing spondylitis patients. In total, the full study cohort was made up of roughly 100 healthy donors and 20 to 25 ankylosing spondylitis patients.

Data came from an Illumina MiSeq. Quantitative 5'-RACE with molecular barcodes was used to prepare TCR beta libraries. The study's own analysis went as follows. To identify disease-linked TCR variants, a new computational method was used, one built on a probabilistic model of VDJ rearrangement. The public reads were quality trimmed at Q25 with fastp and then assembled into clones with MiXCR by TCRdb, keeping productive beta chains. Each entry merges the rows of one CDR3 protein and shows their most common DNA and genes. The V and J calls follow TCRdb's processing rather than the paper's. A total of 35,000 or so distinct CDR3 sequences appear in this sample, 16% of them only once. The ten largest clones add up to around 50% of the sample. Results and caveats for the whole study, not just this receptor: Blood from ankylosing spondylitis patients appeared to be characterized by a TCR beta motif composed of under 10 highly homologous amino acid variants. Some motif variants were previously reported in synovial fluid and blood of reactive arthritis patients, suggesting common disease-initiation mechanisms. The disease-linked clones were reported to be significantly enriched in matched synovial fluid samples from ankylosing spondylitis patients. In peripheral blood, the disease-linked clones were found at relatively low frequencies and had a CD8+ phenotype.

The table lists this clonotype with many counts. The antigen it binds to is not known. At one end, the junction sequence differs from germline, possibly due to a read error. CDR1 and CDR2, per the germline V gene, are SGHRS and YFSETQ. The CDR3 numbers 14 residues from cysteine through phenylalanine. Only the CDR3 DNA stays, 42 bases, in frame from base 1. Sequencing was done on a sample of blood. This TCR was recovered from a male donor with ankylosing spondylitis or in good health (not recorded which). Recombination linked TRBV5-1 to TRBJ2-1; TRBD1 fits 9 bases in the junction. The CDR3 in this case is CASSLGQGYNEQFF. The nucleotide sequence reads as follows: TGTGCCAGCAGCTTGGGACAGGGCTACAATGAGCAGTTCTTC.